The next 18 T cell receptor beta chains were all read from a single sample in a study of blood T cell repertoires in COVID-19. Assay: immunoSEQ multiplex PCR; the TCRdb copy retains only in-frame clones and omits some. This table holds over 85,000 clones, around 87% found once. Sequenced input: peripheral blood. These receptors originate from a male donor with acute or convalescent COVID-19.

This chain uses TRBV13 with TRBJ2-1; 7 nucleotides match TRBD2. V shed 0 bases and J 6 bases; nucleotides not matched to a gene: 5. The CDR3 covers 15 residues. CDR1 and CDR2 from the germline V gene are PRHDT and FYEKMQ (reference sequence). CDR3 DNA sequence: TGTGCCAGCAGCTTAGGAGCGGGGACCGTCAATGAGCAGTTCTTC. It encodes CASSLGAGTVNEQFF.

This clone was seen once. This chain uses TRBV6-5 with TRBJ1-5; a possible D gene is TRBD1 (6 bases). CDR3 length equals 14 residues. Trimming took 8 bases from V and 6 from J, leaving 17 bases between them. Germline CDR1 is MNHEY and CDR2 is SVGAGI. The CDR3 coding sequence is TGTGCCAGCCGTACTAACAGGGCTGCTCAGCCCCAGCATTTT. Protein product: CASRTNRAAQPQHF.

The chain is built from TRBV10-3 and TRBJ1-5, with 11 bases lining up with TRBD1. This CDR3 has 15 residues. CDR1 and CDR2 (germline): ENHRY, SYGVKD. V lost 4 bases, J lost 6 bases, and 5 bases stayed unmatched. DNA of the CDR3: TGTGCCATCAGTGGAGGACAGGGGGCATCTCAGCCCCAGCATTTT. Protein product: CAISGGQGASQPQHF.

This rearrangement joins TRBV18 to TRBJ1-2, with 8 bases aligning to TRBD1. The CDR3 spans 14 residues. Germline-derived CDR1 and CDR2 are KGHSH and LQKENI. V lost 6 bases and J lost 8; bases outside the gene matches: 11. CDR3 sequence reads: CASSPPAGGWGYTF. For the CDR3, the DNA is TGTGCCAGCTCCCCCCCGGCAGGGGGCTGGGGCTACACCTTC. The full variable domain, rest sourced from reference TRBV18 and TRBJ1-2, is NAGVMQNPRHLVRRRGQEARLRCSPMKGHSHVYWYRQLPEEGLKFMVYLQKENIIDESGMPKERFSAEFPKEGPSILRIQQVVRGDSAAYFCASSPPAGGWGYTFGSGTRLTVV.

The DNA for the CDR3 is TGTGCCAGCAGCTTAGGGGGCGGACAAGCCTACGAGCAGTACTTC. Protein product: CASSLGGGQAYEQYF. The chain carries TRBV7-3 and TRBJ2-7; possibly TRBD1 for D (6 bases). The V and J ends lost 2 bases and 2 bases respectively, with 13 bases between them. Germline V gene lookup returns CDR1 SGHTA and CDR2 FQGTGA. There are 15 residues in the CDR3.

The V call is TRBV25-1, the J call TRBJ2-3; no clear D gene. The CDR3 spans 11 residues. CDR1 and CDR2 from the germline V gene are MGHDK and SYGVNS. The V and J ends lost 10 bases and 5 bases respectively, with 10 bases between them. CDR3 amino acids: CATQTLDTQYF. In nucleotides, the CDR3 is TGTGCCACCCAGACATTAGATACGCAGTATTTT.

V gene TRBV19 combines with J gene TRBJ2-3; 7 bases match TRBD1. CDR3 length equals 16 residues. V lost 8 bases, J lost 2 bases, and 13 bases stayed unmatched. Germline CDR1 is LNHDA and CDR2 is SQIVND (reference sequence). The CDR3 here is CASSTGTEFYTDTQYF. DNA of the CDR3: TGTGCCAGTTCCACCGGGACAGAGTTTTACACAGATACGCAGTATTTT.

The chain couples TRBV10-3 to TRBJ2-3, with 10 bases that match TRBD2. In germline, CDR1 is ENHRY, CDR2 SYGVKD. V was clipped by 4 bases and J by 1 base; unmatched bases: 11. This CDR3 region has 18 residues. The CDR3 loop reads CAISASRPLAGGTDTQYF. The CDR3 nucleotides read TGTGCCATCAGTGCATCCCGCCCCCTAGCGGGGGGCACAGATACGCAGTATTTT.

The V and J genes are TRBV5-1 and TRBJ2-2, with 11 bases identical to TRBD2. The CDR3 contains 16 residues. Per the germline V gene, CDR1 is SGHRS and CDR2 is YFSETQ. Germline trimming cut 4 bases from V and 2 bases from J; bases unmatched to any gene: 4. The DNA of the CDR3 is TGCGCCAGCAGCCCGGGACTAGCGGTAAACACCGGGGAGCTGTTTTTT. This sequence encodes CASSPGLAVNTGELFF.

The chain employs TRBV7-2 and TRBJ2-5, with D hard to call. Germline loops: CDR1 SGHTA, CDR2 FQGNSA. CDR3 length: 11 amino acids. The ends were cut back, 5 bases at V and 5 bases at J, with 6 bases in the middle. The CDR3 loop is CASSPSETQYF. The CDR3 bases are TGTGCCAGCAGCCCGAGCGAGACCCAGTACTTC.

V usage is TRBV7-2 and J usage is TRBJ2-7; TRBD1 matches at 8 bases. Germline assignment: CDR1 SGHTA and CDR2 FQGNSA. There are 15 residues in the CDR3. Losses at the gene ends were 2 bases for V and 3 bases for J; bases not matched to a gene: 6. The CDR3 loop is CASSLTGGEIYEQYF. The CDR3 DNA sequence: TGTGCCAGCAGCTTAACAGGGGGAGAAATCTACGAGCAGTACTTC.

This clone has only a few counts. This chain uses TRBV19 with TRBJ1-1; 7 bases are a match to TRBD1. V gave up 1 base and J gave up 4 bases; unmatched junction bases: 3. The CDR3 totals 14 residues. Germline CDR1 and CDR2: LNHDA and SQIVND (reference sequence). CDR3 sequence: CASSIGDRSTEAFF. In nucleotides, the CDR3 is TGTGCCAGTAGTATAGGGGACAGATCCACTGAAGCTTTCTTT.

CDR3 amino acids: CASSYRGLEEKLFF. The CDR3 DNA is TGTGCCAGCAGCTACAGGGGGCTGGAGGAAAAACTGTTTTTT. This chain connects TRBV7-9 to TRBJ1-4; 9 bases are shared with TRBD1. V trimming: 4 bases; J trimming: 8 bases; junction bases outside the gene matches: 5. CDR1 and CDR2 from the germline V gene are SEHNR and FQNEAQ (reference sequence). This CDR3 is 14 amino acids long.

The chain employs TRBV10-3 and TRBJ2-1; TRBD2 is a possible D gene (5 bases). Germline values: CDR1 ENHRY, CDR2 SYGVKD. CDR3 length: 13 residues. V was cut by 10 bases and J by 8 bases, with 18 bases left in between. The CDR3 sequence is CATKEEVMDEQFF. In DNA, the CDR3 is TGTGCCACCAAAGAGGAGGTCATGGATGAGCAGTTCTTC.

This clone was seen once. The gene calls are TRBV9 and TRBJ1-1, with D maybe TRBD1 (5 bases). CDR1 and CDR2 (germline): SGDLS, YYNGEE. V was trimmed by 4 bases and J by 1 base, leaving 11 bases between them. This CDR3 contains 14 residues. The CDR3 here is CASSPQQGNTEAFF. The CDR3 DNA reads TGTGCCAGCAGCCCCCAGCAGGGGAACACTGAAGCTTTCTTT.

The chain employs TRBV9 and TRBJ1-3; possibly TRBD1 for D (5 bases). Trimming took 4 bases from V and 4 from J, leaving 12 bases between them. CDR1 and CDR2 from the germline V gene are SGDLS and YYNGEE. The CDR3 has 14 residues. The CDR3 DNA follows: TGTGCCAGCAGCCCGCCCAGGGCGGGAAACACCATATATTTT. Translated: CASSPPRAGNTIYF.

This clone was counted between two and nine times. The genes are TRBV18 and TRBJ1-2; the match to TRBD1 covers 10 bases. Germline CDR1 and CDR2: KGHSH and LQKENI. This CDR3 has 16 amino acids. With V trimmed by 5 bases and J by 8 bases, 14 bases remained unmatched. The CDR3 region has the DNA TGTGCCAGCTCAACCGGGACAGGGGTTCAACTAGGGGGCTACACCTTC. Translation gives CASSTGTGVQLGGYTF.

This chain uses TRBV6-6 with TRBJ2-3, with D possibly matching TRBD2 (6 bases). With 6 bases removed from V and 3 bases from J, the gap between germline ends came to 13 bases. Germline-derived CDR1 and CDR2 are MNHNY and SVGAGI (reference sequence). This CDR3 is built from 14 residues. The CDR3 DNA reads TGTGCCAGCAGGGGGGAGGTTAAGACAGATACGCAGTATTTT. It yields the protein CASRGEVKTDTQYF.